The rows below give T cell receptor beta chains drawn from one sample of a study of CD8 T cells in ankylosing spondylitis. TCRdb passed the 5' RACE reads through MiXCR, listing each CDR3 protein once. The sample includes some 840,000 distinct CDR3 sequences, about 11% of them seen just once. Sequencing used blood, either unsorted or a sorted T cell fraction (not recorded which). Receptors were obtained from a male donor with ankylosing spondylitis. Both conserved end residues are trimmed from each CDR3. Only some rows state a clone size, as once, few, many or a class for expanded clones.

>TRBJ2-3|few|TRBV20-1
SARDSRGYSTDTQY
>TRBJ1-5|many|TRBV7-2
ASSQGTGGQPQH
>TRBJ1-6|NA|TRBV12-3/TRBV12-4
ASSARRGPLH
>TRBJ2-7|NA|TRBV7-2
ASSLAYSSYEQY
>TRBJ2-2|NA|TRBV24-1
ATSDSRAGTGELF
>TRBJ1-2|NA|TRBV7-2
ASSLVFTNYGYT
>TRBJ2-1|few|TRBV4-2
ASSQVLAGSSSYNEQF
>TRBJ2-1|NA|TRBV4-1
ASSQVAGIYNEQF
>TRBJ2-7|NA|TRBV18
ASSPSRSEQY
>TRBJ2-3|few|TRBV24-1
ATSDGTVSTDTQY
>TRBJ1-4|NA|TRBV5-1
ASSLEGLGEKLF
>TRBJ2-3|few|TRBV4-2
ASSQIPRDRGQGDTQY
>TRBJ2-3|NA|TRBV20-1
SARAGTSGDTQY
>TRBJ2-3|NA|TRBV5-1
ASSPGGDPSTDTQY
>TRBJ1-4|NA|TRBV20-1
SAFVGPGEKLF
>TRBJ2-2|NA|TRBV9
ASSTQSFAGELF
>TRBJ2-1|NA|TRBV5-1
ASSILAGSYNEQF
>TRBJ2-5|NA|TRBV7-2
ASNPSGSGETQY
>TRBJ1-1|few|TRBV29-1
SATMGPTEAF
>TRBJ2-6|NA|TRBV7-9
ASSVTGLSGANVLT
>TRBJ2-7|NA|TRBV5-1
ASSWAEDRGTYEQY
>TRBJ2-7|many|TRBV12-3/TRBV12-4
ASSPRGSYPSYEQY
>TRBJ1-4|few|TRBV20-1
SAWDRGGEKLF
>TRBJ1-2|few|TRBV12-3/TRBV12-4
ASSRQDPGGGYT
>TRBJ2-7|NA|TRBV20-1
SAGGLAISEQY
>TRBJ2-7|few|TRBV3-1
ASGDYEQY
>TRBJ2-2|many|TRBV6-5
ASSSVGGELF
>TRBJ2-2|NA|TRBV21-1
ASRQGTGVPNTGELF
>TRBJ2-1|NA|TRBV5-1
ASSLAPGGYNEQF
>TRBJ1-6|NA|TRBV5-1
ASSDDGGSPLH
>TRBJ2-2|once|TRBV7-2
ASIPDLAGGVTGELF
>TRBJ2-5|NA|TRBV20-1
SALDSSPEKETQY
>TRBJ2-1|many|TRBV29-1
SASQGSNSYNEQF
>TRBJ2-5|NA|TRBV4-3
ASSQDWGSGGPVTQY
>TRBJ2-7|many|TRBV29-1
SVNPGTGGYEQY
>TRBJ2-7|NA|TRBV4-2
ASSQATSSSYEQY
>TRBJ1-4|many|TRBV27
ASSFGNRRSEKLF
>TRBJ2-7|few|TRBV5-4
ASSLELAKQY
>TRBJ2-7|few|TRBV7-2
ASSLGFGRDEQY
>TRBJ1-2|NA|TRBV3-1
ASSFPDSYGYT
>TRBJ2-5|NA|TRBV7-2
ASSLDWGRIKETQY
>TRBJ1-6|few|TRBV6-1
ASSEEGGWVSPLH
>TRBJ1-2|few|TRBV6-5
ASSKGHYGYT
>TRBJ2-7|few|TRBV6-1
ASSQKRQTYEQY
>TRBJ2-5|many|TRBV20-1
SAPGLAGVETQY
>TRBJ2-1|few|TRBV6-1
ATRGQGATYEQF
>TRBJ2-7|NA|TRBV6-1
ASTPSPGRTDSYEQY
>TRBJ2-5|few|TRBV9
ASGGWGRETQY
>TRBJ1-1|many|TRBV25-1
ASSEWDGLTEAF